This TCR beta chain comes out of a study of breast tumors, draining lymph nodes, adjacent tissues. This clonotype occurred a few times. What it binds is not known. A read error may be the cause here, since a much bigger clone is one base away. As the CDR3 is not closed by the conserved phenylalanine or tryptophan, this likely results from a read error. TCRdb fed the multiplex PCR reads into MiXCR, producing one record per CDR3 protein. The repertoire includes 150,000 to 200,000 distinct CDR3 sequences, roughly a third of them detected once, and about 4.5% sits in the top ten. V lost 5 bases to trimming and J lost 5 bases, with 16 bases between them. The CDR3 totals 14 residues. Germline assignment: CDR1 SEHNR and CDR2 FQNEAQ (reference sequence). Study-level results: Luminal-like breast cancer showed significantly higher tumor–nontumor repertoire similarity than basal-like.

Samples came from axillary lymph nodes draining the breast cancer. The chain recombines TRBV7-9 with TRBJ2-7, with a possible D match to TRBD1 (6 bases). The sample consisted of axillary lymph node tissue. This clonotype was obtained from a female donor with breast cancer. Some clones in this sample may be carry-over from other donors' samples. Here the CDR3 reads CASSPLGDTDEQYL. In DNA, the CDR3 is TGTGCCAGCAGCCCCCTAGGGGACACGGACGAGCAGTACCTC.